The 28 T cell receptor beta chains in this list originate from one sample, sequenced in a study of T cell repertoires in cytomegalovirus infection. What these receptors recognize is not known. TCRdb fed the reads into MiXCR, producing one record per CDR3 protein. The sample yields about 700,000 distinct CDR3 sequences, about 30% seen once. The source material was cultured PBMCs, sampled from culture after CMV antigen stimulation. Every receptor here comes from a human donor in good health (CMV status not recorded). Some clones in this sample may be carry-over from other donors' samples.

V and J are TRBV6-1 and TRBJ1-5; perhaps TRBD1 as D (5 bases). Germline V gene sequence: CDR1 MNHNS, CDR2 SASEGT. Trimming shortened V by 11 bases and J by 3 bases, and 14 bases separated the two germline ends. CDR3 length: 13 residues. CDR3 region: CAANRFANQPQHF. CDR3 bases: TGTGCCGCGAACAGGTTTGCCAATCAGCCCCAGCATTTT.

This clonotype was observed a few times. The chain couples TRBV12-3 or TRBV12-4 to TRBJ2-3; TRBD2 is a possible D gene (6 bases). Trimming pared 7 bases from V and 2 bases from J, leaving 10 bases between. The CDR3 runs 13 residues. The CDR3 reads CASMGLPTDTQYF. CDR3 DNA: TGTGCCAGCATGGGACTTCCCACAGATACGCAGTATTTT.

This clonotype occurred a few times. The chain is built from TRBV10-3 and TRBJ1-5; TRBD1 might be the D (6 bases). With 3 bases removed from V and 6 bases from J, the gap between germline ends came to 15 bases. This CDR3 is built from 15 residues. Germline V lookup: CDR1 ENHRY, CDR2 SYGVKD. The CDR3 region is CAISDSRGVAQPQHF. Here the CDR3 DNA reads TGTGCCATCAGTGACTCTAGGGGGGTGGCTCAGCCCCAGCATTTT.

The chain couples TRBV19 to TRBJ2-1, with 10 bases matching TRBD2. This CDR3 has 15 amino acids. The J segment lost 9 bases and the V segment lost 4 bases, leaving 9 bases of the junction unmatched. The V gene's germline CDR1 is LNHDA and CDR2 SQIVND (reference sequence). The CDR3 DNA reads TGTGCCAGTAGTAATTTGGCTAGCGGGAGTTCTGAGCAGTTCTTC. This encodes CASSNLASGSSEQFF.

This clonotype was detected only a few times. The chain is built from TRBV29-1 and TRBJ2-7; D tentatively fits TRBD1 or TRBD2 (9 bases each). The CDR3 spans 13 residues. CDR1 SQVTM and CDR2 ANQGSEA come from the germline V gene. V gave up 8 bases and J gave up 5 bases, with 19 bases separating them. CDR3 nucleotide sequence: TGCAGCATTAGCGGGGGACAGGGAGACGAGCAGTACTTC. As protein: CSISGGQGDEQYF.

The chain links TRBV20-1 to TRBJ2-1; the D gene is possibly TRBD1 (5 bases). Germline CDR1 and CDR2: DFQATT and SNEGSKA (reference sequence). V shed 8 bases and J shed 5 bases, with 22 bases lying between them. There are 15 residues in the CDR3. This CDR3 reads CSLPPEGRTHNEQFF. CDR3 in DNA: TGCAGTTTACCCCCAGAAGGAAGGACACACAATGAGCAGTTCTTC.

This clonotype has a count of ten or more. The gene calls are TRBV7-8 and TRBJ2-1, with 9 bases identical to TRBD1. The J segment lost 8 bases and the V segment lost 4 bases, leaving 18 bases of the junction unmatched. The germline CDR1 and CDR2 sequences are SGHVS and FQNEAQ. CDR3 length: 18 amino acids. CDR3 coding DNA: TGTGCCAGCAGCTATGGACAGGGGTTTGGACTAGTTGGCGATGAGCAGTTCTTC. This gives the protein CASSYGQGFGLVGDEQFF.

The V and J genes are TRBV6-5 and TRBJ1-3; TRBD1 matches 7 bases. Germline CDR1 MNHEY, CDR2 SVGAGI. J lost 3 bases, V lost 8 bases, and 4 bases had no gene match. The CDR3 extends over 13 amino acids. In nucleotides, the CDR3 is TGTGCCAGCTCCAGGGGGATTGGAAACACCATATATTTT. Its translation: CASSRGIGNTIYF.

This clonotype was observed a few times. The chain employs TRBV20-1 and TRBJ1-6, with unresolved D. Trimming pared 0 bases from V and 6 bases from J, leaving 9 bases between. Germline CDR1 DFQATT, CDR2 SNEGSKA (reference sequence). The CDR3 has 14 residues. The CDR3 reads CSARDAQRNSPLHF. The DNA for the CDR3 is TGCAGTGCTAGAGATGCCCAGCGTAATTCACCCCTCCACTTT.

The chain recombines TRBV7-2 with TRBJ2-4; D unresolved. The V gene's germline CDR1 is SGHTA and CDR2 FQGNSA. CDR3 length equals 14 residues. The germline V and J ends were trimmed by 3 bases and 9 bases, with 15 bases remaining between them. This CDR3 is CASSLEILPGIQYF. CDR3 nucleotide sequence: TGTGCCAGCAGCTTGGAGATACTTCCTGGCATTCAGTACTTC.

The chain carries TRBV19 and TRBJ2-7; D perhaps matches TRBD1 (7 bases). V was pared by 3 bases and J by 0 bases, with 12 bases between. Germline lookup yields CDR1 LNHDA and CDR2 SQIVND (reference sequence). The CDR3 sequence is 15 residues long. CDR3 nucleotide sequence: TGTGCCAGTAGTATTGCGGGACAGCCCTCCTACGAGCAGTACTTC. Translating it yields CASSIAGQPSYEQYF.

This clonotype has a handful of counts. The chain joins TRBV12-3 or TRBV12-4 to TRBJ2-5, with 8 nucleotides matching TRBD2. V dropped 1 base and J dropped 4; count of bases not matched to a gene: 11. The CDR3 runs 17 residues. CDR3 nucleotide sequence: TGTGCCAGCAGTTTAGGACTAGCGAGGTTGGGGCGAGAGACCCAGTACTTC. Its translation is CASSLGLARLGRETQYF.

V usage is TRBV6-1 and J usage is TRBJ1-1; D is undetermined. Germline lookup yields CDR1 MNHNS and CDR2 SASEGT. With 2 bases removed from V and 3 bases from J, the gap between germline ends came to 7 bases. The CDR3 is made up of 13 amino acids. DNA of the CDR3: TGTGCCAGCAGTGAAAACCGGGACACTGAAGCTTTCTTT. Amino acids: CASSENRDTEAFF.

This chain connects TRBV28 to TRBJ1-5, with D hard to call. Germline loops: CDR1 MDHEN, CDR2 SYDVKM. The CDR3 has 12 residues. Between the trimmed V and J ends, which lost 4 bases and 5 bases, there was a span of 6 bases. The CDR3 spells CASSSRYQPQHF. The DNA of the CDR3 is TGTGCCAGCAGTTCGAGGTATCAGCCCCAGCATTTT.

This clonotype was recorded a few times. The rearrangement uses TRBV19 and TRBJ2-4, with TRBD1 as a possible D gene (6 bases). Deletions cut 5 bases from V and 7 bases from J, with 18 bases between. The CDR3 spans 15 residues. The germline CDR1 and CDR2 sequences are LNHDA and SQIVND (reference sequence). CDR3 region: CASSAQGWRENIQYF. Written as DNA, the CDR3 is TGTGCCAGTAGTGCCCAGGGGTGGAGAGAGAACATTCAGTACTTC.

J is TRBJ1-5 and V is TRBV2; 9 bases map to TRBD1. The CDR3 loop spans 14 amino acids. CDR1 is SNHLY, CDR2 FYNNEI, per germline. The trim removed 4 bases at V and 6 bases at J, leaving 4 bases unmatched. CDR3 loop: CASSVQGAGQPQHF. The CDR3 region has the DNA TGTGCCAGCAGTGTACAGGGGGCAGGTCAGCCCCAGCATTTT.

Of note for this clonotype: A read error may account for a junction end that differs from germline. The V gene is TRBV7-6, the J gene TRBJ1-1; D remains ambiguous. The V gene's germline CDR1 is SGHVS and CDR2 FNYEAQ. The CDR3 extends over 12 amino acids. CDR3 in amino acids: CVSSTPNTEAFF. DNA of the CDR3: TGTGTCAGCAGCACACCGAACACTGAAGCTTTCTTT. The full variable domain, its missing parts supplied by reference TRBV7-6 and TRBJ1-1, is GAGVSQSPRYKVTKRGQDVALRCDPISGHVSLYWYRQALGQGPEFLTYFNYEAQQDKSGLPNDRFSAERPEGSISTLTIQRTEQRDSAMYRCVSSTPNTEAFFGQGTRLTVV.

Here the CDR3 DNA reads TGCAGTGCTAGCGGGGGGGCCGACGGGGAGCTGTTTTTT. Translation gives CSASGGADGELFF. The rearrangement joins TRBV20-1 to TRBJ2-2, with 8 bases lining up with TRBD2. Germline V gives CDR1 DFQATT, CDR2 SNEGSKA (reference sequence). CDR3 length: 13 residues. Trimming removed 3 bases from V and 7 bases from J; junction bases left unmatched: 4.

V gene TRBV6-2 or TRBV6-3 combines with J gene TRBJ2-2; unclear D gene. The V gene lost 2 bases and the J gene lost 6 bases, with 10 bases spanning the gap. In germline, CDR1 is MNHEY, CDR2 SVGEGT. CDR3 length: 14 residues. CDR3 protein: CASSYARWAGELFF. CDR3 in DNA: TGTGCCAGCAGTTACGCTAGGTGGGCCGGGGAGCTGTTTTTT.

The chain recombines TRBV12-3 or TRBV12-4 with TRBJ2-7; a weak D match, TRBD1 (5 bases). The CDR3 totals 13 residues. V was clipped by 6 bases and J by 2 bases, with 11 bases between them. The CDR3 region has the DNA TGTGCCAGCAGAGACAGTTCTCCCTACGAGCAGTACTTC. It yields the protein CASRDSSPYEQYF.

The chain employs TRBV6-8 and TRBJ2-5; D uncertain. CDR3 length equals 15 residues. V lost 4 bases and J 5 bases, leaving 17 bases between the germline ends. Germline V gives CDR1 MNHGY, CDR2 SAAAGT. The DNA of the CDR3 is TGTGCCAGCAGTTTCGGCTTGGGTATCGGCGAGACCCAGTACTTC. Protein sequence: CASSFGLGIGETQYF.

This clonotype was seen only a few times. This chain links TRBV5-4 with TRBJ2-2; 9 nucleotides agree with TRBD1. Trimming at V came to 0 bases and at J to 6 bases, leaving 12 bases not matched to a gene. This CDR3 has 18 residues. The germline gives CDR1 SGHNT, CDR2 YYREEE (reference sequence). This chain's CDR3 is CASSLDIPGTGRAGELFF. Here the CDR3 DNA reads TGTGCCAGCAGCTTGGATATCCCCGGGACAGGGCGGGCCGGGGAGCTGTTTTTT.

The chain has TRBV2 and TRBJ1-5; 7 bases match TRBD1. V lost 2 bases to trimming and J lost 7 bases; unmatched junction nucleotides: 5. Germline V lookup: CDR1 SNHLY, CDR2 FYNNEI. The CDR3 consists of 14 residues. CDR3 region: CASSETTGMQPQHF. DNA for the CDR3: TGTGCCAGCAGTGAAACGACAGGGATGCAGCCCCAGCATTTT.

V and J are TRBV7-9 and TRBJ2-7; perhaps TRBD1 as D (5 bases). The germline V gene encodes CDR1 SEHNR and CDR2 FQNEAQ (reference sequence). The CDR3 consists of 12 residues. V lost 5 bases and J lost 5, with 10 bases in between. CDR3 region: CASSLDKNEQYF. CDR3 in DNA: TGTGCCAGCAGCCTGGACAAGAACGAGCAGTACTTC.

Only a few counts were recorded for this clonotype. V and J are TRBV28 and TRBJ1-2, with D hard to call. V lost 5 bases, J lost 1 base, and 8 bases lay in between. CDR3 length: 13 amino acids. CDR1 MDHEN and CDR2 SYDVKM come from the germline V gene. The chain's CDR3 is CASSQYFNYGYTF. Written as DNA, the CDR3 is TGTGCCAGCAGTCAGTATTTTAACTATGGCTACACCTTC.

This clonotype appeared many times. The chain links TRBV7-2 to TRBJ2-3, with 10 bases fitting TRBD2. The CDR3 spans 17 residues. V was pared by 6 bases and J by 2 bases, with 11 bases of the junction left unmatched. Germline V lookup: CDR1 SGHTA, CDR2 FQGNSA. The CDR3 spells CASRKQPGLANTDTQYF. CDR3 nucleotide sequence: TGTGCCAGCAGAAAACAGCCGGGACTAGCGAACACAGATACGCAGTATTTT.

This clonotype came up a few times. The rearrangement uses TRBV5-4 and TRBJ2-3; no clear D. CDR1 is SGHNT, CDR2 YYREEE, per germline (reference sequence). The CDR3 contains 15 residues. Trimming pared 0 bases from V and 1 base from J, leaving 9 bases between. CDR3 sequence (DNA): TGTGCCAGCAGCTTGGCCGTTACAGGCACAGATACGCAGTATTTT. Protein: CASSLAVTGTDTQYF. The full variable domain, completed using reference TRBV5-4 and TRBJ2-3, is ETGVTQSPTHLIKTRGQQVTLRCSSQSGHNTVSWYQQALGQGPQFIFQYYREEENGRGNFPPRFSGLQFPNYSSELNVNALELDDSALYLCASSLAVTGTDTQYFGPGTRLTVL.

CDR3: CASSLVTSGAWNEQFF. CDR3 coding DNA: TGTGCCAGCAGTTTGGTCACTAGCGGGGCCTGGAATGAGCAGTTCTTC. V gene TRBV12-3 or TRBV12-4 combines with J gene TRBJ2-1; TRBD2 matches at 10 bases. Losses at the gene ends were 3 bases for V and 7 bases for J; bases not matched to a gene: 9. The CDR3 is made up of 16 amino acids.